In its sample, the clone carrying this T cell receptor (beta chain) was seen a few times. Antigen specificity is unknown. This entry comes from a study of early T cells in non-severe SARS-CoV-2 infection. Study overall: Sequencing was performed on bulk RNA from unsorted whole blood, leaving chains unpaired.

Study-wide results and caveats: Lookups in VDJdb leaned toward anti-spike CD8 responses and missed private and CD4 specificities.

V gave up 0 bases and J gave up 2 bases, with 4 bases separating them. Germline lookup yields CDR1 GTSNPN and CDR2 SVGIG (reference sequence). This CDR3 comprises 13 residues. Unique molecular identifiers were attached to individual cDNA molecules. TCRdb analysed the 5' RACE reads with MiXCR anew, one entry per CDR3 protein. This table has about 69,000 distinct CDR3 sequences, about 9.4% appearing once. Specimen: whole blood. The clonotype originates from an adult who was a healthcare worker with PCR-confirmed SARS-CoV-2 infection or an uninfected control (not recorded which). V is TRBV30 and J is TRBJ2-2; D ambiguous. CDR3 in DNA: TGTGCCTGGAGTGTTACCAACACCGGGGAGCTGTTTTTT. Protein: CAWSVTNTGELFF. The full variable domain, completed using reference TRBV30 and TRBJ2-2, is SQTIHQWPATLVQPVGSPLSLECTVEGTSNPNLYWYRQAAGRGLQLLFYSVGIGQISSEVPQNLSASRPQDRQFILSSKKLLLSDSGFYLCAWSVTNTGELFFGEGSRLTVL.